Listed here are 22 T cell receptor beta chains from one sample, sequenced in a study of neoadjuvant anti-PD-1 for oral cavity cancer (dated by TCRdb to about 2021). Receptor libraries were prepared by the immunoSEQ multiplex PCR assay. This immuneACCESS table, as held by TCRdb, lists in-frame sequences with V and J called but not all clones. Of the missing ones, under half trace to an unresolved V gene in checked studies; the others have no known cause. The table for this sample lists more than 13,000 clones; roughly 80% of them were counted only once. The leading ten clones occupy over 2% of the sample. In the paper's terms, the time point label means: after neoadjuvant nivolumab, at surgical resection. The material sequenced was PBMCs, taken after nivolumab (anti-PD-1) treatment. Receptors originate from a person aged 35-80 years with oral cavity squamous cell carcinoma.

The chain couples TRBV28 to TRBJ1-5; TRBD1 agrees at 7 bases. This CDR3 contains 16 residues. The germline V gene encodes CDR1 MDHEN and CDR2 SYDVKM. The V gene end was trimmed by 6 bases and the J gene end by 0 bases; junction bases not matched to a gene: 8. The CDR3 DNA reads as TGTGCCAGCAGACCCGTGGACAGGTTTAGCAATCAGCCCCAGCATTTT. Translating it yields CASRPVDRFSNQPQHF.

The V and J genes are TRBV28 and TRBJ1-5, with 7 bases aligning to TRBD1. In germline, CDR1 is MDHEN, CDR2 SYDVKM. This CDR3 region has 16 residues. V trimming: 5 bases; J trimming: 3 bases; junction bases outside the gene matches: 10. Here the CDR3 DNA reads TGTGCCAGCAGTCCTCAGGGGGTAGGGGACAATCAGCCCCAGCATTTT. Its translation: CASSPQGVGDNQPQHF.

V usage is TRBV28 and J usage is TRBJ1-2; TRBD1 matches at 8 bases. The CDR3 is 13 residues long. Germline V gene lookup returns CDR1 MDHEN and CDR2 SYDVKM. The junction had 6 bases not matched to a gene; V was cut back by 4 bases and J by 8 bases. The CDR3 coding sequence is TGTGCCAGCAGTTACGACAGGGGAGGCGGCTACACCTTC. It is translated as CASSYDRGGGYTF.

Only one count was recorded for this clone. The chain combines TRBV9 with TRBJ2-5, with TRBD1 matching 10 bases. Germline trimming cut 3 bases from V and 4 bases from J; bases unmatched to any gene: 15. The CDR3 runs to 18 residues. Germline V gene lookup returns CDR1 SGDLS and CDR2 YYNGEE. The CDR3: CASSGMGLKGQGSETQYF. In DNA form, the CDR3 reads TGTGCCAGCAGCGGAATGGGGCTGAAGGGACAGGGGTCAGAGACCCAGTACTTC.

The CDR3 loop reads CASSLGSYNEQFF. The CDR3 DNA reads as TGTGCCAGCAGCTTAGGCTCATACAATGAGCAGTTCTTC. This chain uses TRBV7-2 with TRBJ2-1, with D unresolved. This CDR3 contains 13 residues. Germline CDR1 SGHTA, CDR2 FQGNSA. Trimming removed 1 base at V and 4 bases at J, with 5 bases between. Full variable domain (rest looked up from reference TRBV7-2 and TRBJ2-1): GAGVSQSPSNKVTEKGKDVELRCDPISGHTALYWYRQSLGQGLEFLIYFQGNSAPDKSGLPSDRFSAERTGGSVSTLTIQRTQQEDSAVYLCASSLGSYNEQFFGPGTRLTVL.

The gene calls are TRBV9 and TRBJ2-4; 8 bases agree with TRBD2. V was clipped by 4 bases and J by 8 bases; unmatched bases: 11. The germline gives CDR1 SGDLS, CDR2 YYNGEE. The CDR3 runs to 15 residues. As DNA, the CDR3 is TGTGCCAGCAGCCTAGCGGGTGCGCCCGGGGACATTCAGTACTTC. Its translation is CASSLAGAPGDIQYF.

V usage is TRBV19 and J usage is TRBJ1-3; D remains unclear. CDR3 length equals 15 residues. Germline loops: CDR1 LNHDA, CDR2 SQIVND (reference sequence). With 5 bases removed from V and 0 bases from J, the gap between germline ends came to 11 bases. CDR3 coding DNA: TGTGCCAGTAGTGGCCTAGACTACTCTGGAAACACCATATATTTT. Its translation is CASSGLDYSGNTIYF.

V gene TRBV14 combines with J gene TRBJ1-2; possibly TRBD1 for D (5 bases). This CDR3 is built from 18 residues. The V end was cut by 1 base, the J end by 0 bases, with 18 bases between. CDR1 and CDR2 (germline): SGHDN, FVKESK. CDR3 loop: CASSQAAGLDKSNYGYTF. CDR3 DNA: TGTGCCAGCAGCCAAGCTGCTGGGTTGGACAAATCTAACTATGGCTACACCTTC.

The chain employs TRBV10-2 and TRBJ2-3, with TRBD2 matching over 9 bases. Germline CDR1 is WSHSY and CDR2 is SAAADI. V lost 7 bases to trimming and J lost 0 bases; unmatched junction nucleotides: 5. The CDR3 is made up of 15 amino acids. The CDR3 region is CASTSTSGSTDTQYF. The CDR3 nucleotides read TGCGCCAGCACCTCGACTAGCGGAAGCACAGATACGCAGTATTTT.

The rearrangement uses TRBV7-9 and TRBJ2-7; 10 bases match TRBD1. This CDR3 contains 14 residues. Per germline, CDR1 SEHNR and CDR2 FQNEAQ (reference sequence). V was pared by 6 bases and J by 2 bases, with 4 bases of the junction left unmatched. The CDR3 DNA sequence: TGTGCCAGCAGGGCCGGGACAGGGGCCTACGAGCAGTACTTC. Amino acids: CASRAGTGAYEQYF.

The V gene is TRBV7-2, the J gene TRBJ1-1, with no clear D. The V gene lost 5 bases and the J gene lost 4 bases, with 17 bases spanning the gap. Germline V gives CDR1 SGHTA, CDR2 FQGNSA. The CDR3 consists of 15 residues. CDR3 sequence (DNA): TGTGCCAGCAGCCAGGAGGCCAGCCCTCTCACTGAAGCTTTCTTT. It codes for CASSQEASPLTEAFF.

The chain joins TRBV7-2 to TRBJ2-7; D may be TRBD1 (6 bases). Trimming stripped 5 bases from V and 5 bases from J, with 19 bases between. CDR1 and CDR2 (germline): SGHTA, FQGNSA. This CDR3 has 15 residues. The CDR3 is CASSDYRVEGHEQYF. Here the CDR3 DNA reads TGTGCCAGCAGCGACTACAGGGTAGAAGGGCACGAGCAGTACTTC.

The chain carries TRBV5-1 and TRBJ1-2; D is ambiguous. V was clipped by 4 bases and J by 2 bases, with 6 bases between them. CDR3 length: 12 residues. Per the germline V gene, CDR1 is SGHRS and CDR2 is YFSETQ. The CDR3 DNA reads as TGCGCCAGCAGCCCGGACAACTATGGCTACACCTTC. Translation gives CASSPDNYGYTF. Complete variable domain (other parts from reference TRBV5-1 and TRBJ1-2): KAGVTQTPRYLIKTRGQQVTLSCSPISGHRSVSWYQQTPGQGLQFLFEYFSETQRNKGNFPGRFSGRQFSNSRSEMNVSTLELGDSALYLCASSPDNYGYTFGSGTRLTVV.

This chain joins TRBV10-3 and TRBJ1-6; D is ambiguous. Trimming shortened V by 0 bases and J by 6 bases, and 9 bases separated the two germline ends. Per germline, CDR1 ENHRY and CDR2 SYGVKD. The CDR3 totals 15 residues. CDR3 in amino acids: CAISESGQANSPLHF. The DNA for the CDR3 is TGTGCCATCAGTGAGTCCGGGCAGGCTAATTCACCCCTCCACTTT.

The V and J genes are TRBV10-3 and TRBJ1-1, with 8 bases fitting TRBD1. The CDR3 is 15 residues long. The junction had 10 bases not matched to a gene; V was cut back by 6 bases and J by 4 bases. From germline, CDR1 is ENHRY and CDR2 SYGVKD. The CDR3 DNA reads TGTGCCATCAGGATATCGACAGGGGTGAGCACTGAAGCTTTCTTT. Translated, it gives CAIRISTGVSTEAFF.

The chain's CDR3 is CASSLTLTYEQYF. As DNA, the CDR3 is TGTGCCAGCAGCTTGACACTTACCTACGAGCAGTACTTC. The rearrangement links TRBV7-2 to TRBJ2-7; D is ambiguous. Germline V CDR1 and CDR2: SGHTA, FQGNSA. Trimming took 3 bases from V and 2 from J, leaving 8 bases between them. This CDR3 spans 13 amino acids.

J is TRBJ2-7 and V is TRBV7-3; D is unclear. The CDR3 covers 14 residues. V lost 5 bases to trimming and J lost 2 bases, with 13 bases between them. Germline V gene sequence: CDR1 SGHTA, CDR2 FQGTGA. The CDR3 loop reads CASSPPGNPYEQYF. The CDR3 DNA follows: TGTGCCAGCAGCCCACCCGGAAATCCCTACGAGCAGTACTTC.

The J gene is TRBJ2-5, the V gene TRBV5-4; TRBD1 matches 8 bases. Trimming at V came to 0 bases and at J to 5 bases, leaving 6 bases not matched to a gene. The CDR3 is 15 amino acids. Germline CDR1 is SGHNT and CDR2 is YYREEE (reference sequence). The DNA of the CDR3 is TGTGCCAGCAGCTTGGCCGGACAGGGCCGGGAGACCCAGTACTTC. This encodes CASSLAGQGRETQYF.

This clone turned up a few times. This chain joins TRBV18 and TRBJ2-7; 7 nucleotides align to TRBD1. J lost 0 bases, V lost 3 bases, and 17 bases had no gene match. Germline loops: CDR1 KGHSH, CDR2 LQKENI. The length of the CDR3 is 19 residues. The chain's CDR3 is CASSPDRFKASRSSYEQYF. CDR3 coding DNA: TGTGCCAGCTCACCGGACAGGTTTAAAGCTTCCAGGTCCTCCTACGAGCAGTACTTC.

This clone has just a few counts. The chain recombines TRBV19 with TRBJ1-2, with D unresolved. Germline CDR1 and CDR2: LNHDA and SQIVND (reference sequence). V was pared by 6 bases and J by 8 bases, with 25 bases between. CDR3 length: 16 amino acids. The CDR3: CASSLRWAPGTGGYTF. In DNA form, the CDR3 reads TGTGCCAGTAGCCTACGGTGGGCCCCGGGAACGGGCGGCTACACCTTC.

The rearrangement joins TRBV2 to TRBJ2-1; D is unclear. The V end was cut by 8 bases, the J end by 0 bases, with 11 bases between. Per the germline V gene, CDR1 is SNHLY and CDR2 is FYNNEI. The CDR3 extends over 14 amino acids. The CDR3 loop reads CASGSYRSYNEQFF. The CDR3 region has the DNA TGTGCCAGCGGTTCGTACCGCTCCTACAATGAGCAGTTCTTC.

V and J are TRBV28 and TRBJ2-1, with TRBD2 identical over 10 bases. After removal of 5 bases from V and 5 bases from J, the junction contained 6 bases not matched to a gene. The CDR3 is made up of 15 amino acids. The germline gives CDR1 MDHEN, CDR2 SYDVKM. Written as DNA, the CDR3 is TGTGCCAGCAGTCCTTGGACTAGCGGTCACAATGAGCAGTTCTTC. Amino acids: CASSPWTSGHNEQFF.